Presented here are 20 T cell receptor beta chains from one specimen sequenced in a study of breast tumors, draining lymph nodes, adjacent tissues. TCRdb re-called the multiplex PCR reads with MiXCR, one entry per CDR3 protein. The sample shows 20,000 to 25,000 distinct CDR3 sequences, approximately 49% of them seen only once. The specimen sequenced was breast tumor tissue. All receptors derive from a female donor with breast cancer. Some clones in this sample may be carry-over from other donors' samples.

This clonotype showed up many times. The rearrangement links TRBV5-1 to TRBJ2-1, with 11 bases fitting TRBD2. The CDR3 spans 17 residues. The germline V gene has CDR1 SGHRS and CDR2 YFSETQ. The V and J ends lost 5 bases and 0 bases, in that order; junction bases with no gene match: 7. CDR3 residues: CASRTSGMSSSYNEQFF. In DNA form, the CDR3 reads TGCGCCAGCAGGACTAGCGGGATGTCTAGCTCCTACAATGAGCAGTTCTTC. The full variable domain, completed using reference TRBV5-1 and TRBJ2-1, is KAGVTQTPRYLIKTRGQQVTLSCSPISGHRSVSWYQQTPGQGLQFLFEYFSETQRNKGNFPGRFSGRQFSNSRSEMNVSTLELGDSALYLCASRTSGMSSSYNEQFFGPGTRLTVL.

This clonotype was detected only once. This chain connects TRBV6-5 to TRBJ2-2; tentative D call: TRBD1 (5 bases). Trimming removed 5 bases at V and 1 base at J, with 11 bases between. CDR1 is MNHEY and CDR2 is SVGAGI in the germline V gene. The CDR3 sequence is 15 residues long. The CDR3, as DNA: TGTGCCAGCAGTCCGGCAGGGCTGAACACCGGGGAGCTGTTTTTT. Translation: CASSPAGLNTGELFF.

On this clonotype: A read error may account for a junction end that differs from germline. The chain links TRBV24-1 to TRBJ2-5; D remains ambiguous. CDR3 length: 14 residues. CDR1 is KGHDR, CDR2 SFDVKD, per germline. In DNA form, the CDR3 reads TGTGCCACCAGTGATCGAAGTGATTCGTGGACCCAGCACTTC. This encodes CATSDRSDSWTQHF.

By frequency in the sample, this clonotype is medium-sized. The chain recombines TRBV20-1 with TRBJ2-7; D gene unclear. Germline V gene lookup returns CDR1 DFQATT and CDR2 SNEGSKA (reference sequence). The V end was cut by 5 bases, the J end by 0 bases, with 17 bases between. The CDR3 extends over 15 amino acids. The CDR3 spells CSAGIGGVSSYEQYF. The CDR3 nucleotides are TGCAGTGCTGGGATTGGCGGAGTAAGCTCCTACGAGCAGTACTTC.

The J gene is TRBJ2-3, the V gene TRBV2, with 8 nucleotides matching TRBD2. There are 16 residues in the CDR3. With 5 bases clipped from V and 3 bases from J, the junction kept 10 bases outside the gene matches. The germline V gene has CDR1 SNHLY and CDR2 FYNNEI. CDR3 loop: CASSPTRAGGTDTQYF. CDR3 DNA sequence: TGTGCCAGCAGTCCCACGAGGGCGGGAGGTACAGATACGCAGTATTTT.

This clonotype was recorded at least ten times. With a much larger clone just one base away, this may be a read error. The V call is TRBV6-4, the J call TRBJ2-2; D possibly matches TRBD1 or TRBD2 (5 bases each). The CDR3 extends over 16 amino acids. Germline CDR1 MRHNA, CDR2 SNTAGT. Trimming cost V 5 bases and J 4 bases, with 17 bases left between them. CDR3 sequence (DNA): TGTGCCAGCAGTCATACTCCGGGACCCCTCACCGGGGAGCTGTTTTTT. This gives the protein CASSHTPGPLTGELFF.

The chain links TRBV20-1 to TRBJ2-3, with D possibly being TRBD2 (5 bases). The CDR3 consists of 15 residues. From germline, CDR1 is DFQATT and CDR2 SNEGSKA (reference sequence). Trimming pared 3 bases from V and 0 bases from J, leaving 13 bases between. CDR3 sequence reads: CSASRPSGSTDTQYF. CDR3 DNA sequence: TGCAGTGCTAGTAGGCCCAGCGGAAGCACAGATACGCAGTATTTT.

This clonotype was detected ten times or more. The CDR3 coding sequence is TGTGCCAGCAGCTCCTGGGAAGACAGGGGGAATGAGCAGTTCTTC. It translates to CASSSWEDRGNEQFF. The gene calls are TRBV13 and TRBJ2-1; 9 nucleotides match TRBD1. CDR3 length: 15 residues. From germline, CDR1 is PRHDT and CDR2 FYEKMQ (reference sequence). The trim removed 4 bases at V and 7 bases at J, leaving 8 bases unmatched.

This clonotype was detected many times. The gene calls are TRBV5-1 and TRBJ2-6; a possible D gene is TRBD2 (7 bases). The ends were cut back, 4 bases at V and 0 bases at J, with 17 bases in the middle. The CDR3 sequence is 18 residues long. Germline V gene data show CDR1 as SGHRS and CDR2 as YFSETQ. The CDR3 is CASSKFSRGGSGANVLTF. The CDR3 DNA sequence: TGCGCCAGCAGCAAGTTCTCTAGGGGGGGCTCTGGGGCCAACGTCCTGACTTTC.

For this clonotype: Here the CDR3 omits its conserved ending phenylalanine or tryptophan, so a read error is the likely source. This sequence joins TRBV20-1 and TRBJ2-7; the match to TRBD2 covers 13 bases. Looked up from germline, CDR1 is DFQATT and CDR2 is SNEGSKA (reference sequence). This CDR3 has 17 residues. The CDR3 here is CREGILAGGVESYEQYL. The CDR3 DNA reads TGCAGGGAGGGGATACTAGCGGGAGGGGTGGAGTCCTACGAGCAGTACCTC.

Of note for this clonotype: Its ends do not fully match the called genes, so a read error is possible. The chain is built from TRBV9 and TRBJ2-1; TRBD2 is a possible D gene (7 bases). The CDR3 spans 15 residues. Germline assignment: CDR1 SGDLS and CDR2 YYNGEE. Here the CDR3 reads CASSVGGGPYDERFF. CDR3 bases: TGTGCCAGCAGCGTAGGCGGGGGCCCCTACGATGAGCGGTTCTTC.

V usage is TRBV16 and J usage is TRBJ2-1, with D perhaps TRBD1 or TRBD2 (6 bases each). V was pared by 0 bases and J by 15 bases, with 18 bases between. Per germline, CDR1 KGHSY and CDR2 FQNENV. CDR3 length equals 14 residues. The CDR3: CASSQSGEGGGPFF. DNA of the CDR3: TGTGCCAGCAGCCAATCCGGCGAGGGGGGAGGCCCGTTCTTC.

The V gene is TRBV20-1, the J gene TRBJ2-2, with D unresolved. The germline gives CDR1 DFQATT, CDR2 SNEGSKA (reference sequence). The CDR3 has 14 amino acids. V was clipped by 3 bases and J by 3 bases, with 11 bases between them. The CDR3 region has the DNA TGCAGTGCTAGCAAAGGCGTAGACACCGGGGAGCTGTTTTTT. Its translation: CSASKGVDTGELFF.

As regards this clonotype: A junction end diverges from the germline sequence, so it may reflect a read error. J is TRBJ2-7 and V is TRBV7-7; 10 positions match TRBD2. Germline V gene data show CDR1 as SSHAT and CDR2 as FNYEAQ (reference sequence). This CDR3 comprises 14 residues. The DNA of the CDR3 is TGTGCTAGCAGCTTAGGGACTAGCGCTTACGAGCAGTACTTC. Its translation: CASSLGTSAYEQYF. Looking up the rest from reference TRBV7-7 and TRBJ2-7 gives the full variable domain: GAGVSQSPRYKVTKRGQDVTLRCDPISSHATLYWYQQALGQGPEFLTYFNYEAQPDKSGLPSDRFSAERPEGSISTLTIQRTEQRDSAMYRCASSLGTSAYEQYFGPGTRLTVT.

V is TRBV5-1 and J is TRBJ1-5, with D possibly matching TRBD1 (5 bases). Trimming removed 4 bases from V and 8 bases from J, with 22 bases in between. The CDR3 runs 16 residues. From germline, CDR1 is SGHRS and CDR2 YFSETQ. CDR3 protein: CASSTTSRGGREPQHF. In DNA form, the CDR3 reads TGCGCCAGCAGCACCACGAGTAGGGGCGGGAGGGAGCCCCAGCATTTT.

Regarding this clonotype: One junction end disagrees with the germline gene, perhaps due to a read error. The CDR3 nucleotides are TGTGCCAGCGGTGATCGGGCTGGGTCTGGAAACACCACATATTTT. Residues: CASGDRAGSGNTTYF. The chain joins TRBV6-1 to TRBJ1-3; D call uncertain. The CDR3 length is 15 residues. Germline-derived CDR1 and CDR2 are MNHNS and SASEGT.

This clonotype was seen many times. The rearrangement links TRBV30 to TRBJ2-7; either TRBD1 or TRBD2 may fit D (6 bases each). Per germline, CDR1 GTSNPN and CDR2 SVGIG (reference sequence). V gave up 2 bases and J gave up 5 bases, with 22 bases separating them. This CDR3 comprises 16 residues. CDR3 residues: CAWSPGVVGGVHEQYF. Written as DNA, the CDR3 is TGTGCCTGGAGTCCGGGGGTAGTGGGGGGCGTCCACGAGCAGTACTTC. The full variable domain, rest sourced from reference TRBV30 and TRBJ2-7, is SQTIHQWPATLVQPVGSPLSLECTVEGTSNPNLYWYRQAAGRGLQLLFYSVGIGQISSEVPQNLSASRPQDRQFILSSKKLLLSDSGFYLCAWSPGVVGGVHEQYFGPGTRLTVT.

This sequence joins TRBV19 and TRBJ2-7, with TRBD1 identical over 7 bases. Per germline, CDR1 LNHDA and CDR2 SQIVND (reference sequence). This CDR3 has 14 residues. The V segment lost 3 bases and the J segment 12 bases; nucleotides outside the gene matches: 14. The CDR3 reads CASSMTGFVNERYF. Written as DNA, the CDR3 is TGTGCCAGTAGTATGACAGGGTTTGTTAACGAACGGTACTTC.

The chain links TRBV20-1 to TRBJ2-5, with TRBD2 identical over 7 bases. The CDR3 spans 16 residues. Unmatched junction bases numbered 13, after V lost 1 base and J lost 5 bases. Germline CDR1 and CDR2: DFQATT and SNEGSKA (reference sequence). The CDR3 region has the DNA TGCAGTGCTAGAGGGGGGATAGCGGGTTCTCAGGAGACCCAGTACTTC. Residues: CSARGGIAGSQETQYF.

Many counts were recorded for this clonotype. The genes are TRBV7-6 and TRBJ2-1; D uncertain. Germline values: CDR1 SGHVS, CDR2 FNYEAQ. This CDR3 has 15 amino acids. With 1 base removed from V and 5 bases from J, the gap between germline ends came to 12 bases. The CDR3 spells CASSLEGQGHNEQFF. CDR3 coding DNA: TGTGCCAGCAGCTTAGAAGGCCAAGGCCACAATGAGCAGTTCTTC. The full variable domain, rest sourced from reference TRBV7-6 and TRBJ2-1, is GAGVSQSPRYKVTKRGQDVALRCDPISGHVSLYWYRQALGQGPEFLTYFNYEAQQDKSGLPNDRFSAERPEGSISTLTIQRTEQRDSAMYRCASSLEGQGHNEQFFGPGTRLTVL.